This is a list of T cell receptor beta chains from one sample in a study of blood T cell repertoires in COVID-19. The data were produced by immunoSEQ multiplex PCR, yet TCRdb's version contains in-frame clones alone and is incomplete. The sample shows over 150,000 clones, approximately 90% of them seen only once. Sequencing was carried out using peripheral blood. These TCRs come from a man aged 50-60 years with acute or convalescent COVID-19. CDR3s include the opening cysteine and the closing phenylalanine or tryptophan. The order of the fields is D gene, V gene, clone size, J gene, CDR3 DNA, CDR3 protein. The D gene is left open where the match is weak. The listing skips clone size in some rows; elsewhere it reads once, few, many or a size class.

D gene: -
V gene: TRBV5-4
clone size: -
J gene: TRBJ2-3
CDR3 DNA: TGTGCCAGCAGCTTGAGTCCTAGCGGCACAGATACGCAGTATTTT
CDR3 protein: CASSLSPSGTDTQYF

D gene: -
V gene: TRBV30
clone size: -
J gene: TRBJ2-1
CDR3 DNA: TGTGCCTGGAGTGGGGGGGGCAGGGTTTTCTTC
CDR3 protein: CAWSGGGRVFF

D gene: -
V gene: TRBV11-2
clone size: -
J gene: TRBJ2-2
CDR3 DNA: TGTGCCAGCAGCTTTAGTAACACCGGGGAGCTGTTTTTT
CDR3 protein: CASSFSNTGELFF

D gene: -
V gene: TRBV28
clone size: -
J gene: TRBJ2-2
CDR3 DNA: TGTGCCAGCAGCTCGACTCAGGGGAAGTTCACCGGGGAGCTGTTTTTT
CDR3 protein: CASSSTQGKFTGELFF

D gene: TRBD1
V gene: TRBV28
clone size: once
J gene: TRBJ2-7
CDR3 DNA: TGTGCCAGCAGTCGCCCAGGGACAGCCTACGAGCAGTACTTC
CDR3 protein: CASSRPGTAYEQYF

D gene: -
V gene: TRBV23-1
clone size: -
J gene: TRBJ1-4
CDR3 DNA: TGCGCCAGCAGTCAATCGTGGTCTGGGGAGGGGGAAAAACTGTTTTTT
CDR3 protein: CASSQSWSGEGEKLFF

D gene: -
V gene: TRBV27
clone size: -
J gene: TRBJ2-1
CDR3 DNA: TGTGCCAGCCAGGGTTCAAACAATGAGCAGTTCTTC
CDR3 protein: CASQGSNNEQFF

D gene: -
V gene: TRBV19
clone size: -
J gene: TRBJ1-1
CDR3 DNA: TGTGCCAGTAGTATTCTCCCAGGGGACACTGAAGCTTTCTTT
CDR3 protein: CASSILPGDTEAFF

D gene: -
V gene: TRBV7-9
clone size: once
J gene: TRBJ1-1
CDR3 DNA: TGTGCCAGCAGCTTAGTAGGGGTAGGCACTGAAGCTTTCTTT
CDR3 protein: CASSLVGVGTEAFF

D gene: -
V gene: TRBV24-1
clone size: -
J gene: TRBJ2-1
CDR3 DNA: TGTGCCACTAGTGGAAGCCCCAATGAGCAGTTCTTC
CDR3 protein: CATSGSPNEQFF

D gene: -
V gene: TRBV11-2
clone size: -
J gene: TRBJ1-6
CDR3 DNA: TGTGCCAGCAGCCCAGGGCTCACGGATAATTCACCCCTCCACTTT
CDR3 protein: CASSPGLTDNSPLHF

D gene: TRBD2
V gene: TRBV18
clone size: -
J gene: TRBJ2-3
CDR3 DNA: TGTGCCAGCTCACAAATAGCGGGGGGCACAGATACGCAGTATTTT
CDR3 protein: CASSQIAGGTDTQYF

D gene: TRBD1
V gene: TRBV19
clone size: -
J gene: TRBJ2-1
CDR3 DNA: TGTGCCAGTAGTATTTACAGGGGGCTTGAGAATGAGCAGTTCTTC
CDR3 protein: CASSIYRGLENEQFF

D gene: TRBD1
V gene: TRBV19
clone size: -
J gene: TRBJ1-5
CDR3 DNA: TGTGCCAGCAACGGCCGGGACAGGGGGCTGGTGGGCAATCAGCCCCAGCATTTT
CDR3 protein: CASNGRDRGLVGNQPQHF

D gene: -
V gene: TRBV4-1
clone size: -
J gene: TRBJ1-5
CDR3 DNA: TGCGCCAGCAGCCAAGGACCAGGCTCCTATCAGCCCCAGCATTTT
CDR3 protein: CASSQGPGSYQPQHF

D gene: -
V gene: TRBV7-8
clone size: -
J gene: TRBJ2-5
CDR3 DNA: TGTGCCAGCAGCTCACGGGGGAGTGGAGAGACCCAGTACTTC
CDR3 protein: CASSSRGSGETQYF

D gene: -
V gene: TRBV5-5
clone size: -
J gene: TRBJ1-5
CDR3 DNA: TGTGCCAGCAGCTTGGGACCAGGGAGGGGCAATCAGCCCCAGCATTTT
CDR3 protein: CASSLGPGRGNQPQHF

D gene: -
V gene: TRBV28
clone size: -
J gene: TRBJ2-7
CDR3 DNA: TGTGCCAGCAGACGTACGGGGATCGACGAGCAGTACTTC
CDR3 protein: CASRRTGIDEQYF

D gene: -
V gene: TRBV7-6
clone size: -
J gene: TRBJ2-1
CDR3 DNA: TGTGCCAGCAGCCAAACTAAGGACAATGAGCAGTTCTTC
CDR3 protein: CASSQTKDNEQFF

D gene: -
V gene: TRBV5-5
clone size: -
J gene: TRBJ1-1
CDR3 DNA: TGTGCCAGCAGCCGGGTTAGAACTGAAGCTTTCTTT
CDR3 protein: CASSRVRTEAFF

D gene: -
V gene: TRBV24-1
clone size: -
J gene: TRBJ2-2
CDR3 DNA: TGTGCCACCAGTGATTTGCTCCCTCCCGGGACCGGGGAGCTGTTTTTT
CDR3 protein: CATSDLLPPGTGELFF

D gene: -
V gene: TRBV4-2
clone size: -
J gene: TRBJ1-2
CDR3 DNA: TGTGCCAGCAGCCAAGAATTAGCCCGTGATGGCTACACCTTC
CDR3 protein: CASSQELARDGYTF

D gene: -
V gene: TRBV15
clone size: -
J gene: TRBJ2-6
CDR3 DNA: TGTGCCACCAGCGAAACCGGTTGGGGGGCTGGGGCCAACGTCCTGACTTTC
CDR3 protein: CATSETGWGAGANVLTF

D gene: -
V gene: TRBV9
clone size: -
J gene: TRBJ1-5
CDR3 DNA: TGTGCCAGCAGCGTAGGTTCAGGGGATCAGCCCCAGCATTTT
CDR3 protein: CASSVGSGDQPQHF

D gene: -
V gene: TRBV21-1
clone size: once
J gene: TRBJ2-1
CDR3 DNA: TGTGCCAGCAGCTCTGACAGGGATGAGCAGTTCTTC
CDR3 protein: CASSSDRDEQFF

D gene: -
V gene: TRBV3-1/TRBV3-2
clone size: -
J gene: TRBJ1-1
CDR3 DNA: TGTGCCAGCAGCCAAAACGGACAGCAACAAAACACTGAAGCTTTCTTT
CDR3 protein: CASSQNGQQQNTEAFF

D gene: TRBD2
V gene: TRBV6-2/TRBV6-3
clone size: -
J gene: TRBJ2-1
CDR3 DNA: TGTGCCAGCAGTTACTCGTGGGGGGGCTACAATGAGCAGTTCTTC
CDR3 protein: CASSYSWGGYNEQFF

D gene: -
V gene: TRBV18
clone size: -
J gene: TRBJ2-2
CDR3 DNA: TGTGCCAGCTCACCGCGGAGGGACACCGGGGAGCTGTTTTTT
CDR3 protein: CASSPRRDTGELFF

D gene: -
V gene: TRBV4-2
clone size: -
J gene: TRBJ1-1
CDR3 DNA: TGTGCCAGCAGCCAAGATCTAAGGACACCGAACACTGAAGCTTTCTTT
CDR3 protein: CASSQDLRTPNTEAFF

D gene: -
V gene: TRBV7-2
clone size: -
J gene: TRBJ1-6
CDR3 DNA: TGTGCCAGCAGCCCCTGGGGCAATCAGAGGCCTTCACCCCTCCACTTT
CDR3 protein: CASSPWGNQRPSPLHF

D gene: -
V gene: TRBV9
clone size: -
J gene: TRBJ1-2
CDR3 DNA: TGTGCCAGCAGCGTAGGACAGGACCTGTCTAACTATGGCTACACCTTC
CDR3 protein: CASSVGQDLSNYGYTF

D gene: -
V gene: TRBV7-8
clone size: -
J gene: TRBJ1-5
CDR3 DNA: TGTGCCAGCAGCTTATGGCAGCAAACCTACAGGAGCAATCAGCCCCAGCATTTT
CDR3 protein: CASSLWQQTYRSNQPQHF

D gene: TRBD2
V gene: TRBV28
clone size: -
J gene: TRBJ2-7
CDR3 DNA: TGTGCCAGCATTAATAGCGGGAGGATCGGCGAGCAGTACTTC
CDR3 protein: CASINSGRIGEQYF

D gene: TRBD2
V gene: TRBV18
clone size: -
J gene: TRBJ2-1
CDR3 DNA: TGTGCCAGCGCAGTGGCTAGCGGGAGGTATGAGCAGTTCTTC
CDR3 protein: CASAVASGRYEQFF

D gene: -
V gene: TRBV21-1
clone size: -
J gene: TRBJ1-4
CDR3 DNA: TGTGCCAGCAGCAAACGCGCGAGAGGGCTGGGCACTAATGAAAAACTGTTTTTT
CDR3 protein: CASSKRARGLGTNEKLFF

D gene: -
V gene: TRBV7-9
clone size: -
J gene: TRBJ2-7
CDR3 DNA: TGTGCCAGCAGCTTAACCAGCGTGCCCTACGAGCAGTACTTC
CDR3 protein: CASSLTSVPYEQYF

D gene: TRBD1
V gene: TRBV19
clone size: -
J gene: TRBJ1-5
CDR3 DNA: TGTGCCAGTACAGGGGACAGGATAAATCAGCCCCAGCATTTT
CDR3 protein: CASTGDRINQPQHF

D gene: -
V gene: TRBV5-1
clone size: -
J gene: TRBJ1-1
CDR3 DNA: TGCGCCAGCAGTTCCGGGGGGGGCCTGGCCACTGAAGCTTTCTTT
CDR3 protein: CASSSGGGLATEAFF

D gene: -
V gene: TRBV9
clone size: -
J gene: TRBJ2-6
CDR3 DNA: TGTGCCAGCAGCGTTGGGGGGGGTGGGGGCACTGGGGCCAACGTCCTGACTTTC
CDR3 protein: CASSVGGGGGTGANVLTF

D gene: TRBD1
V gene: TRBV7-8
clone size: -
J gene: TRBJ2-7
CDR3 DNA: TGTGCCAGCAGCTTAGGGGGACAGCCAGATTACTACGAGCAGTACTTC
CDR3 protein: CASSLGGQPDYYEQYF

D gene: TRBD1
V gene: TRBV28
clone size: -
J gene: TRBJ1-2
CDR3 DNA: TGTGCCAGCATCCGGGACAGGGGCTATGGCTACACCTTC
CDR3 protein: CASIRDRGYGYTF

D gene: -
V gene: TRBV12-3/TRBV12-4
clone size: -
J gene: TRBJ2-3
CDR3 DNA: TGTGCCAGCTCCCTCCGGGCAGATACGCAGTATTTT
CDR3 protein: CASSLRADTQYF